This TCR beta chain originates from a study of long-term antiretroviral therapy in people with HIV. V lost 0 bases to trimming and J lost 7 bases, with 13 bases between them. This CDR3 contains 14 residues. Germline CDR1 reads MGHRA; CDR2 reads YSYEKL. Investigators performed immunoSEQ version v3.0 at survey level. Profiled with immunoSEQ multiplex PCR; TCRdb holds only in-frame clones, not every one. The repertoire holds around 30,000 clones, over 75% seen once, with 7% to 9% in the top ten. The material was unsorted PBMCs, obtained 3 years after starting antiretroviral therapy. This TCR was sampled from a man aged 35 to 55 with HIV. The chain couples TRBV4-1 to TRBJ2-7; a possible D gene is TRBD1 (6 bases). CDR3 amino acids: CASSQDRQAREQYF. The DNA for the CDR3 is TGCGCCAGCAGCCAAGACAGACAGGCCAGGGAGCAGTACTTC.